The 8 T cell receptor beta chains listed next were all sequenced from one sample in a study of T cells after yellow fever vaccination. TCRdb ran MiXCR on the 5' RACE reads and lists one entry per CDR3 protein. The table includes 130,000 or so distinct CDR3 sequences, 15% detected once. The sample was CD8+ T cells sorted from PBMCs, taken 5 days after the yellow fever booster vaccination. Receptors originate from a man between 18 and 35 years old who received the YFV17D yellow fever vaccine.

Only a few counts were recorded for this clonotype. The chain joins TRBV6-5 to TRBJ1-2, with TRBD1 matching over 7 bases. V gave up 7 bases and J gave up 4 bases; unmatched junction bases: 9. This CDR3 region has 14 residues. The germline gives CDR1 MNHEY, CDR2 SVGAGI. The CDR3 DNA follows: TGTGCCAGCACAACAACTCAGGGGGGCTATGGCTACACCTTC. Translation gives CASTTTQGGYGYTF.

This clonotype was picked up many times. The rearrangement links TRBV12-3 or TRBV12-4 to TRBJ2-7; D remains unclear. This CDR3 has 14 amino acids. V lost 7 bases and J 2 bases, leaving 15 bases between the germline ends. The CDR3 is CASTFTLDPYEQYF. Written as DNA, the CDR3 is TGTGCCAGCACTTTCACCCTAGATCCCTACGAGCAGTACTTC.

This chain joins TRBV4-1 and TRBJ2-7; D is unresolved. CDR3 size: 13 residues. Trimming shortened V by 2 bases and J by 1 base, and 6 bases separated the two germline ends. Germline V gene lookup returns CDR1 MGHRA and CDR2 YSYEKL. The CDR3 sequence is CASSQRASYEQYF. CDR3 DNA sequence: TGCGCCAGCAGCCAAAGGGCTTCCTACGAGCAGTACTTC.

This chain uses TRBV4-2 with TRBJ2-5; the D is unclear. CDR3 length: 16 amino acids. The V and J ends lost 2 bases and 2 bases respectively, with 15 bases between them. From germline, CDR1 is LGHNA and CDR2 YNFKEQ. The CDR3 loop reads CASSQLVPGLQETQYF. CDR3 DNA: TGTGCCAGCAGCCAATTGGTGCCGGGCCTACAAGAGACCCAGTACTTC.

The chain links TRBV11-2 to TRBJ2-7; 10 bases map to TRBD2. Looked up from germline, CDR1 is SGHAT and CDR2 is FQNNGV. Trimming at V came to 5 bases and at J to 3 bases, leaving 13 bases not matched to a gene. There are 17 residues in the CDR3. CDR3 bases: TGTGCCAGCAGCCCTCGGACTAGCGGTGCTAATCTCTACGAGCAGTACTTC. As protein: CASSPRTSGANLYEQYF.

The genes are TRBV27 and TRBJ2-2, with 7 bases that match TRBD2. This CDR3 spans 18 amino acids. With V trimmed by 6 bases and J by 0 bases, 13 bases remained unmatched. The germline gives CDR1 MNHEY, CDR2 SMNVEV (reference sequence). The CDR3 nucleotides read TGTGCCAGCAGACCCCTGGGGGGGGTACAAACGAACACCGGGGAGCTGTTTTTT. It specifies CASRPLGGVQTNTGELFF.

This chain links TRBV7-9 with TRBJ2-1; no clear D gene. V shed 5 bases and J shed 9 bases, with 14 bases lying between them. Germline values: CDR1 SEHNR, CDR2 FQNEAQ (reference sequence). This CDR3 is built from 13 residues. The CDR3 DNA is TGTGCCAGCAGCCATCCCGGAGTGCCTGAGCAGTTCTTC. It translates to CASSHPGVPEQFF. Variable domain in full (rest from reference TRBV7-9 and TRBJ2-1): DTGVSQNPRHKITKRGQNVTFRCDPISEHNRLYWYRQTLGQGPEFLTYFQNEAQLEKSRLLSDRFSAERPKGSFSTLEIQRTEQGDSAMYLCASSHPGVPEQFFGPGTRLTVL.

This clonotype was detected only a few times. The chain combines TRBV11-1 with TRBJ2-5; D is uncertain. This CDR3 has 12 residues. Trimming took 5 bases from V and 5 from J, leaving 9 bases between them. Germline V CDR1 and CDR2: SGHAT, FQDESV (reference sequence). CDR3 sequence reads: CASSLLAETQYF. CDR3 in DNA: TGTGCCAGCAGCCTGCTCGCCGAGACCCAGTACTTC. Full variable domain (remainder filled in from reference TRBV11-1 and TRBJ2-5): EAEVAQSPRYKITEKSQAVAFWCDPISGHATLYWYRQILGQGPELLVQFQDESVVDDSQLPKDRFSAERLKGVDSTLKIQPAELGDSAMYLCASSLLAETQYFGPGTRLLVL.